This record covers a single T cell receptor beta chain. What it recognizes is unknown. This specimen belongs to a study of cytomegalovirus exposure and HLA in healthy donors. Overall study results and limits: A later analysis reportedly identified an Asian-associated ancestry cluster as carrying fewer N-insertions than the roughly 720-donor mean. Presence/absence analyses rested on an assumption that sequencing depth was roughly uniform across donors. The investigators catalogued 150 to 200 TCR beta chains as cytomegalovirus-associated. Later on, a genetic analysis was performed. It linked a missense variant in DCLRE1C with V- and J-gene trimming of TCR beta.

Primers included in the PCR were 60 Vbeta and 13 Jbeta primers. The protocol was immunoSEQ multiplex PCR, while the TCRdb copy is restricted to in-frame clones and leaves out a portion. This sample has 130,000 or so clones, with over 60% found just once. The germline gives CDR1 DFQATT, CDR2 SNEGSKA (reference sequence). The V end lost 7 bases, the J end lost 0 bases, and 4 bases lay between the germline ends. The CDR3 is made up of 11 amino acids. This TCR was sampled from a male donor in good health and CMV-seropositive. Sequenced sample: PBMCs. The chain recombines TRBV20-1 with TRBJ2-1, with no clear D. CDR3 residues: CSGGSYNEQFF. In nucleotides, the CDR3 is TGCAGTGGAGGCTCCTACAATGAGCAGTTCTTC.